These 13 T cell receptor beta chains were sequenced from one sample in a study of beta chain features in type 1 diabetes. Study observations and caveats: Significant though moderate, a shortening of TCRB CDR3s appeared in all four CD4+ subsets of Type 1 diabetes patients.

The authors reverse transcribed all of the isolated RNA, so sequencing captured expressed TCRB transcripts. Repertoires were generated with immunoSEQ multiplex PCR, while TCRdb's copy carries only in-frame clones and drops some. The sample yields roughly 700,000 clones, roughly 12% seen once. No antigen is known for these receptors. Sequences were obtained from naive CD4+ T cells from blood. Receptors originate from a man aged 18 to 29 with type 1 diabetes.

In its sample, this clone was seen a few times. Other nucleotide sequences from this sample produce the same CDR3. This chain links TRBV18 with TRBJ1-5; TRBD1 aligns across 10 bases. This CDR3 contains 15 residues. The V gene's germline CDR1 is KGHSH and CDR2 LQKENI. V gave up 3 bases and J gave up 2 bases; unmatched junction bases: 1. The CDR3 here is CASSPGTGGNQPQHF. The CDR3 DNA sequence: TGTGCCAGCTCACCGGGGACAGGGGGCAATCAGCCCCAGCATTTT.

J is TRBJ1-2 and V is TRBV7-9; 7 bases agree with TRBD1. The CDR3 length is 16 residues. The V and J ends lost 4 bases and 6 bases, in that order; junction bases with no gene match: 14. The germline V gene encodes CDR1 SEHNR and CDR2 FQNEAQ (reference sequence). The CDR3 spells CASSSADRAGANGYTF. DNA of the CDR3: TGTGCCAGCAGCTCCGCCGACAGGGCTGGGGCCAATGGCTACACCTTC.

The gene calls are TRBV9 and TRBJ2-7, with 10 bases aligning to TRBD2. Germline V gene sequence: CDR1 SGDLS, CDR2 YYNGEE. V shed 2 bases, J shed 3 bases, and the junction held 8 bases outside the gene matches. CDR3 length equals 16 residues. The CDR3 bases are TGTGCCAGCAGCGTTACATGGACTAGCGGTTACTACGAGCAGTACTTC. This encodes CASSVTWTSGYYEQYF. Supplemented by reference TRBV9 and TRBJ2-7, the full variable domain reads DSGVTQTPKHLITATGQRVTLRCSPRSGDLSVYWYQQSLDQGLQFLIQYYNGEERAKGNILERFSAQQFPDLHSELNLSSLELGDSALYFCASSVTWTSGYYEQYFGPGTRLTVT.

The chain joins TRBV5-1 to TRBJ2-7, with 7 bases matching TRBD1. The CDR3 consists of 12 residues. After removal of 7 bases from V and 4 bases from J, the junction contained 5 bases not matched to a gene. Germline CDR1 SGHRS, CDR2 YFSETQ. CDR3 loop: CASAGTEYEQYF. CDR3 nucleotide sequence: TGCGCCAGCGCCGGGACAGAATACGAGCAGTACTTC.

This clone was detected only a few times. V usage is TRBV5-4 and J usage is TRBJ1-4; 8 nucleotides match TRBD1. With 2 bases clipped from V and 7 bases from J, the junction kept 7 bases outside the gene matches. Germline V gives CDR1 SGHNT, CDR2 YYREEE (reference sequence). CDR3 length: 15 amino acids. The CDR3 DNA follows: TGTGCCAGCAGCTTCCTGACAGGGGCGGGTGAAAAACTGTTTTTT. It specifies CASSFLTGAGEKLFF.

Comments on this clone: Other DNA sequences from this sample encode an identical CDR3 as well. CDR3 loop: CASSLGDTQYF. In nucleotides, the CDR3 is TGTGCCAGCAGCTTGGGCGATACGCAGTATTTT. This sequence joins TRBV5-4 and TRBJ2-3; D is uncertain. CDR1 and CDR2 (germline): SGHNT, YYREEE (reference sequence). Trimming pared 0 bases from V and 6 bases from J, leaving 2 bases between. The CDR3 runs to 11 residues.

V usage is TRBV7-8 and J usage is TRBJ1-2, with 8 bases aligning to TRBD1. The CDR3 has 16 residues. Germline CDR1 and CDR2: SGHVS and FQNEAQ. Losses at the gene ends were 5 bases for V and 3 bases for J; bases not matched to a gene: 11. CDR3: CASSIRTGTIDYGYTF. CDR3 sequence (DNA): TGTGCCAGCAGCATACGGACAGGGACGATTGACTATGGCTACACCTTC.

This clone was detected a few times. This CDR3 reads CASSFRNWDYGYTF. The CDR3 DNA reads as TGTGCCAGCAGCTTTCGCAATTGGGACTATGGCTACACCTTC. The V gene is TRBV7-2, the J gene TRBJ1-2; D gene ambiguous. Between the trimmed V and J ends, which lost 3 bases and 3 bases, there was a span of 11 bases. CDR1 is SGHTA and CDR2 is FQGNSA in the germline V gene. This CDR3 contains 14 residues.

Here the CDR3 DNA reads TGTGCCAGCAGTGCCAGACAATACGATAATTCACCCCTCCACTTT. Translating gives CASSARQYDNSPLHF. The J gene is TRBJ1-6, the V gene TRBV2, with D uncertain. Germline V gives CDR1 SNHLY, CDR2 FYNNEI. CDR3 length: 15 residues. V dropped 4 bases and J dropped 5 bases, with 12 bases sitting between them.

The chain joins TRBV27 to TRBJ1-6; 10 bases agree with TRBD1. CDR1 is MNHEY and CDR2 is SMNVEV in the germline V gene (reference sequence). The CDR3 is 15 amino acids. The V segment lost 2 bases and the J segment 9 bases; nucleotides outside the gene matches: 4. DNA for the CDR3: TGTGCCAGCAGTTTAATGGGACAGGGGATTTCACCCCTCCACTTT. Translating gives CASSLMGQGISPLHF.

V and J are TRBV4-1 and TRBJ2-1; D unresolved. Germline V gives CDR1 MGHRA, CDR2 YSYEKL. The V and J ends lost 2 bases and 1 base respectively, with 9 bases between them. The CDR3 loop spans 15 amino acids. The CDR3 region has the DNA TGCGCCAGCAGCCAACTGGGGTTGTCCTACAATGAGCAGTTCTTC. This sequence encodes CASSQLGLSYNEQFF.

The chain combines TRBV5-6 with TRBJ2-1; TRBD2 might be the D (6 bases). Germline assignment: CDR1 SGHDT and CDR2 YYEEEE. CDR3 length: 15 residues. The ends were cut back, 0 bases at V and 4 bases at J, with 11 bases in the middle. The CDR3 spells CASSLGLAPYNEQFF. The CDR3 region has the DNA TGTGCCAGCAGCTTGGGTCTAGCGCCGTACAATGAGCAGTTCTTC.

Details on this clone: The final CDR3 position lacks the conserved phenylalanine or tryptophan, pointing to a likely read error. No DNA is shown, since the ends of the CDR3 on it are uncertain; the CDR3 is the one TCRdb lists. The CDR3 sequence: CASSLEGQQPLSL. The V call is TRBV5-1, the J call TRBJ2-7; TRBD1 is the table's D call, not checked against the DNA. With termini counted, the CDR3 has 13 amino acids. Germline V gene data show CDR1 as SGHRS and CDR2 as YFSETQ.